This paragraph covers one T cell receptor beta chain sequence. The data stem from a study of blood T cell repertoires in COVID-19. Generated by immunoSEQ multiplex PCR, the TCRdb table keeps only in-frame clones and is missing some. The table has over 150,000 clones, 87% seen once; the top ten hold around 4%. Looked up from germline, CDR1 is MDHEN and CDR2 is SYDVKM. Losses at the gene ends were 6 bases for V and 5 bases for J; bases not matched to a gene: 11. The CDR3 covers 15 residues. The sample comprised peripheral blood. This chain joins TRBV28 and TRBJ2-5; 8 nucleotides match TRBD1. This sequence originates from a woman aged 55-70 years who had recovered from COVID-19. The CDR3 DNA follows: TGTGCCAGCAGCGGCCGGGACAGGCATCACGAGACCCAGTACTTC. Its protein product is CASSGRDRHHETQYF.